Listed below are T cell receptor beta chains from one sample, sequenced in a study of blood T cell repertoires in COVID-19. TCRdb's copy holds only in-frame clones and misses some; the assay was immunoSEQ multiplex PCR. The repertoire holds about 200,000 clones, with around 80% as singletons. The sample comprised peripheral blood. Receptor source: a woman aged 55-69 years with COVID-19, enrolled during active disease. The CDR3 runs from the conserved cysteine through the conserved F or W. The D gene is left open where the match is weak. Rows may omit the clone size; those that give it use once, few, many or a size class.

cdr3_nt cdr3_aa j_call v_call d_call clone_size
TGTGCCAGCAGCCAACTCACCATCGGTGAGCAGTTCTTC CASSQLTIGEQFF TRBJ2-1 TRBV3-1/TRBV3-2 - once
TGTGCCAGCAGCCAAGGACCTGGGACAACGGGCTATGGCTACACCTTC CASSQGPGTTGYGYTF TRBJ1-2 TRBV3-1/TRBV3-2 - -
TGTGCCAGCAATCCAGACAGGGGCTCTGGAAACACCATATATTTT CASNPDRGSGNTIYF TRBJ1-3 TRBV28 TRBD1 -
TGTGCCAGTAGTGAAACAGGGGGGGGGAACACTGAAGCTTTCTTT CASSETGGGNTEAFF TRBJ1-1 TRBV19 TRBD1 -
TGTGCCAGCAGTACAGGGGGCGTAAAGTACGAGCAGTACTTC CASSTGGVKYEQYF TRBJ2-7 TRBV6-6 TRBD1 -
TGTGCCAGCAGCTTAGGTTCTGGCGCCAGGCTTGATACGCAGTATTTT CASSLGSGARLDTQYF TRBJ2-3 TRBV7-2 - once
TGTGCCAGCAGCGTAGAACAGGGCGCCTCCACCGGGGAGCTGTTTTTT CASSVEQGASTGELFF TRBJ2-2 TRBV9 - -
TGTGCCAGCGAACAGACCGGGACAGGGGCTTCACCCCTCCACTTT CASEQTGTGASPLHF TRBJ1-6 TRBV11-2 TRBD1 few
TGTGCCAGCAGCCTCCGCGCCGGGGAGCTGTTTTTT CASSLRAGELFF TRBJ2-2 TRBV27 - -
TGTGCCAGCAGCTCTGGACAGGATAATGAAAAACTGTTTTTT CASSSGQDNEKLFF TRBJ1-4 TRBV7-9 TRBD1 -
TGTGCCAGTAGTCCCACGGCGGGTCCCACAGATACGCAGTATTTT CASSPTAGPTDTQYF TRBJ2-3 TRBV19 - few
TGTGCCTGGAGTGTGACCATCCCGAGGAGGGAGACCCAGTACTTC CAWSVTIPRRETQYF TRBJ2-5 TRBV30 - -
TGTGCCAGCAGCTTATTCGGCAGGGCCTTCTCCTACGAGCAGTACTTC CASSLFGRAFSYEQYF TRBJ2-7 TRBV11-2 - once
TGTGCCAGCAGTAGGGGACAGGGGAACTATGGCTACACCTTC CASSRGQGNYGYTF TRBJ1-2 TRBV6-5 TRBD1 -
TGTGCCAGCAGTTACTTTGACAGTGAAGCTTTCTTT CASSYFDSEAFF TRBJ1-1 TRBV6-5 - -
TGTGCCAGCAGCATAGACAGGTTCACCGGGGAGCTGTTTTTT CASSIDRFTGELFF TRBJ2-2 TRBV5-4 - -
TGTGCCAGCAGTCCCGGACAGGGTGCCTACAATGAGCAGTTCTTC CASSPGQGAYNEQFF TRBJ2-1 TRBV27 TRBD1 -
TGTGCCAGCAGCCCCCGACCGACAGGTGGGGGATTGCCCCAGCATTTT CASSPRPTGGGLPQHF TRBJ1-5 TRBV7-2 - -
TGTGCCACCGGAGGGGGGACAGGGGCCCCCGATACGCAGTATTTT CATGGGTGAPDTQYF TRBJ2-3 TRBV10-3 TRBD1 -
TGTGCCAGCAGCCCCCGGGCAGGGGTGGCCACTGAAGCTTTCTTT CASSPRAGVATEAFF TRBJ1-1 TRBV7-6 - -
TGTGCCAGCAGCGCCGGGGGGGCCCACAATGAGCAGTTCTTC CASSAGGAHNEQFF TRBJ2-1 TRBV9 TRBD2 -
TGTGCCAGCAGTTTAATTTTCCAGGGAGGATCACCCCTCCACTTT CASSLIFQGGSPLHF TRBJ1-6 TRBV27 - -
TGTGCCAGTAGCCATAGCAATCAGCCCCAGCATTTT CASSHSNQPQHF TRBJ1-5 TRBV19 - -
TGCGCCAGCAGCTTGGTTCCGCAGTCAGGCACAGATACGCAGTATTTT CASSLVPQSGTDTQYF TRBJ2-3 TRBV5-1 - -
TGTGCCAGCAGTTTAACGGGTGGGACAGGGGTTCCAAGCTCCTACAATGAGCAGTTCTTC CASSLTGGTGVPSSYNEQFF TRBJ2-1 TRBV28 TRBD1 once
TGCGCCAGCAGCTTGGAAACAGGGTACGGCTATGGCTACACCTTC CASSLETGYGYGYTF TRBJ1-2 TRBV5-1 - -
TGTGCCAGCAGCTCCGGGACAGGGGGCGTCGGGGAGCTGTTTTTT CASSSGTGGVGELFF TRBJ2-2 TRBV7-3 TRBD1 -
TGTGCCAGTAGTATAGGGACTAGCGGGGGCGGAGAGACCCAGTACTTC CASSIGTSGGGETQYF TRBJ2-5 TRBV19 TRBD2 -
TGTGCCTGGAGGGACAGCTCCAATCAGCCCCAGCATTTT CAWRDSSNQPQHF TRBJ1-5 TRBV30 - few
TGTGCCAGTAGTATATACGCTGGGGGGAGCACTGAAGCTTTCTTT CASSIYAGGSTEAFF TRBJ1-1 TRBV19 - once
TGTGCCAGCAGCTTGGGTACAGGGAAGATCAGTGAAAAACTGCTTTTT CASSLGTGKISEKLLF TRBJ1-4 TRBV7-9 - -
TGCGCCAGCAGCCCAACGCACAGGGTCTTAAGCTCAGAGACCCAGTACTTC CASSPTHRVLSSETQYF TRBJ2-5 TRBV5-1 - -
TGTGCCAGCAGCTTAGGAGGAGGGGTTTGGGAAAAACTGTTTTTT CASSLGGGVWEKLFF TRBJ1-4 TRBV13 - once
TGTGCCAGTAGTATCGCGGGACTCAACGAAGCTTTCTTT CASSIAGLNEAFF TRBJ1-1 TRBV19 - -
TGTGCCAGCAGACAGGGGAGCGGGAGGGCCTACAATGAGCAGTTCTTC CASRQGSGRAYNEQFF TRBJ2-1 TRBV27 TRBD2 -
TGTGCCAGCAGGCGGGCAGTAGGAACTAATGAAAAACTGTTTTTT CASRRAVGTNEKLFF TRBJ1-4 TRBV6-4 - -
TGTGCCAGCAGACGAGGGCGGGGCTCCCAGTACGGGACCCAGTACTTC CASRRGRGSQYGTQYF TRBJ2-5 TRBV11-2 - -
TGTGCCAGCAGTTTCCGGACAGGGAATTTTGGGTATGGCTACACCTTC CASSFRTGNFGYGYTF TRBJ1-2 TRBV6-5 TRBD1 -
TGTGCCGGAAAGGACAGGGAGCCGTTAGCAACTAATGAAAAACTGTTTTTT CAGKDREPLATNEKLFF TRBJ1-4 TRBV11-2 TRBD1 -
TGTGCCAGCAGTTTGGACAGGGGGAACACCGGGGAGCTGTTTTTT CASSLDRGNTGELFF TRBJ2-2 TRBV28 TRBD1 -
TGTGCCAGCAGCGTAGCTGGGGCTGGGGGAGGGTCAAATGAGCAGTTCTTC CASSVAGAGGGSNEQFF TRBJ2-1 TRBV9 TRBD2 -
TGTGCCAGCAGCCCTCCGGACAGGGGCCCTTATGGCTACACCTTC CASSPPDRGPYGYTF TRBJ1-2 TRBV5-4 TRBD1 -
TGTGCCAGCAGTATCTCGGGACAGGGTTTTGACGGGGAGCTGTTTTTT CASSISGQGFDGELFF TRBJ2-2 TRBV11-2 TRBD1 -
TGCAGCGTTGTGACGGGGGTAGCCAAAAACATTCAGTACTTC CSVVTGVAKNIQYF TRBJ2-4 TRBV29-1 - -
TGTGCCAGTAGGGAGATAGATCTTTATAATTCACCCCTCCACTTT CASREIDLYNSPLHF TRBJ1-6 TRBV19 - -
TGTGCCAGCAGCTTACGGCCAGCGGGGGACAATGAGCAGTTCTTC CASSLRPAGDNEQFF TRBJ2-1 TRBV7-3 TRBD2 -
TGTGCCAGCATCTCGGACAGTGGTCGAGACGAAAAACTGTTTTTT CASISDSGRDEKLFF TRBJ1-4 TRBV2 - -
TGTGCCAGCAGTGAATTAATAACAGTTAACTATGGCTACACCTTC CASSELITVNYGYTF TRBJ1-2 TRBV6-1 - few
TGTGCCAGCAGCCAAGATTTGGCGGGGGGAAACGGGGAGCTGTTTTTT CASSQDLAGGNGELFF TRBJ2-2 TRBV4-2 TRBD2 -
TGTGCCAGTAGTATTAACGGGGGAGAGACCCAGTACTTC CASSINGGETQYF TRBJ2-5 TRBV19 - -
TGTGCCAGCAGTGAACATTGGGAAGGGGGCGCGGGTGGCTACACCTTC CASSEHWEGGAGGYTF TRBJ1-2 TRBV25-1 TRBD1 -
TGCGCCAGCAGCTTGGCCGGCAGGGATGAAAAACTGTTTTTT CASSLAGRDEKLFF TRBJ1-4 TRBV5-1 - once
TGTGCCAGCAGCCCCGTCGGGGGGGCCACTGAAGCTTTCTTT CASSPVGGATEAFF TRBJ1-1 TRBV6-5 - -
TGTGCCAGCAGTTTTGGGGGCAGGGGTAATGAAAAACTGTTTTTT CASSFGGRGNEKLFF TRBJ1-4 TRBV28 - few
TGTGCCTGGAGTTCCCAGGGGGTCTATGGCTACACCTTC CAWSSQGVYGYTF TRBJ1-2 TRBV30 TRBD1 -
TGTGCCAGCAGCCTTCTCGGGGGACAGGGGATTTCTAATGAAAAACTGTTTTTT CASSLLGGQGISNEKLFF TRBJ1-4 TRBV3-1/TRBV3-2 TRBD1 once
TGTGCCAGCAGCTTTTCGGGACAGGGGAGCAGATCACCCCTCCACTTT CASSFSGQGSRSPLHF TRBJ1-6 TRBV13 TRBD1 -
TGTGCCAGCGCGGGGGCTGGACTAGCGGGAGTTCTGACAGATACGCAGTATTTT CASAGAGLAGVLTDTQYF TRBJ2-3 TRBV7-2 TRBD2 -
TGCAGCGTTTCCGTGGGAGGGAGCTCCTACGAGCAGTACTTC CSVSVGGSSYEQYF TRBJ2-7 TRBV29-1 TRBD2 -
TGTGCCAGCTCACCCCTAGGACAGGGAGGGGTCAAAAACATTCAGTACTTC CASSPLGQGGVKNIQYF TRBJ2-4 TRBV18 - -